These 9 T cell receptor beta chains share one sample of origin, sequenced in a study of Graves' ophthalmopathy and Graves' hyperthyroidism. TCR beta CDR3 amplification used RNA transcripts. First-round RT-PCR employed HTBI primers, with a second-round multiplex PCR after it. TCRdb reanalysed the multiplex PCR reads using MiXCR and keeps one entry per CDR3 protein. The data show 650,000 to 900,000 distinct CDR3 sequences, with 40% seen just once and around 40% held by the top ten. Sequencing used peripheral blood. The receptors here all came from an adult man with Graves' ophthalmopathy.

The chain has TRBV12-3 or TRBV12-4 and TRBJ1-1; no definite D call. V lost 4 bases and J 4 bases, leaving 16 bases between the germline ends. CDR3 length equals 15 residues. The CDR3 DNA sequence: TGTGCCAGCAGTTCCAAGACAAGGGTCGCCACTGAAGCTTTCTTT. This sequence encodes CASSSKTRVATEAFF.

This clonotype appeared a few times. The V and J genes are TRBV19 and TRBJ2-7; 7 positions agree with TRBD2. The CDR3 covers 17 residues. Germline V CDR1 and CDR2: LNHDA, SQIVND (reference sequence). Trimming at V came to 0 bases and at J to 1 base, leaving 9 bases not matched to a gene. The CDR3 sequence is CASSIDLVPGGSYEQYF. In DNA, the CDR3 is TGTGCCAGTAGTATAGATCTCGTTCCGGGGGGATCCTACGAGCAGTACTTC.

The chain combines TRBV7-6 with TRBJ2-7, with a possible D match to TRBD1 (5 bases). Trimming left V 6 bases short and J 8 bases short, with 14 bases between. The CDR3 has 12 amino acids. The germline V gene encodes CDR1 SGHVS and CDR2 FNYEAQ. The CDR3 here is CASRDQGYQQYF. The CDR3 nucleotides read TGTGCCAGCAGGGATCAGGGATATCAGCAGTACTTC.

Comments on this clonotype: A read error may be the cause here, since a much bigger clone is one base away. The chain recombines TRBV10-3 with TRBJ1-4; no clear D gene. This CDR3 has 13 residues. Germline CDR1 and CDR2: ENHRY and SYGVKD. Deletions cut 0 bases from V and 5 bases from J, with 4 bases between. CDR3 amino acids: CAISESGNEKLFF. CDR3 in DNA: TGTGCCATCAGTGAGTCGGGGAATGAAAAACTGTTTTTT.

This clonotype has just a few counts. The V and J genes are TRBV7-9 and TRBJ1-1; a possible D gene is TRBD1 (6 bases). CDR1 SEHNR and CDR2 FQNEAQ come from the germline V gene (reference sequence). This CDR3 is built from 14 residues. V lost 5 bases and J 6 bases, leaving 16 bases between the germline ends. The CDR3 nucleotides are TGTGCCAGCAGCCGCTTCAGGGGCGTCCCTGAAGCTTTCTTT. Translated, it gives CASSRFRGVPEAFF.

CDR3: CASSRGTLGQETQYF. For the CDR3, the DNA is TGTGCCAGTAGTAGGGGGACCTTGGGTCAAGAGACCCAGTACTTC. This chain uses TRBV19 with TRBJ2-5, with D perhaps TRBD1 or TRBD2 (5 bases each). In germline, CDR1 is LNHDA, CDR2 SQIVND (reference sequence). The CDR3 has 15 amino acids. Trimming left V 4 bases short and J 2 bases short, with 14 bases between. Combining the CDR3 with reference TRBV19 and TRBJ2-5 gives the whole variable domain DGGITQSPKYLFRKEGQNVTLSCEQNLNHDAMYWYRQDPGQGLRLIYYSQIVNDFQKGDIAEGYSVSREKKESFPLTVTSAQKNPTAFYLCASSRGTLGQETQYFGPGTRLLVL.

This clonotype was picked up many times. The chain joins TRBV5-1 to TRBJ2-7, with D possibly TRBD2 on 5 matching bases. Trimming took 1 base from V and 6 from J, leaving 14 bases between them. The CDR3 has 14 residues. Germline CDR1 is SGHRS and CDR2 is YFSETQ. The CDR3, as DNA: TGCGCCAGCAGCTTGTCCGAGGGAGTGAGCGAGCAGTACTTC. Translating it yields CASSLSEGVSEQYF. The full variable domain, in which reference TRBV5-1 and TRBJ2-7 provide the parts outside the CDR3, is KAGVTQTPRYLIKTRGQQVTLSCSPISGHRSVSWYQQTPGQGLQFLFEYFSETQRNKGNFPGRFSGRQFSNSRSEMNVSTLELGDSALYLCASSLSEGVSEQYFGPGTRLTVT.

This clonotype appeared a few times. This chain joins TRBV6-5 and TRBJ2-7; 8 bases match TRBD1. CDR3 length equals 13 residues. Per the germline V gene, CDR1 is MNHEY and CDR2 is SVGAGI. Unmatched junction bases numbered 6, after V lost 5 bases and J lost 6 bases. Here the CDR3 DNA reads TGTGCCAGCAGTGGACAGGGTCGGTCCGAGCAGTACTTC. Protein product: CASSGQGRSEQYF.

As to this clonotype: One junction end disagrees with the germline gene, perhaps due to a read error. The J gene is TRBJ1-1, the V gene TRBV5-1; unclear D gene. This CDR3 has 13 amino acids. From germline, CDR1 is SGHRS and CDR2 YFSETQ. The CDR3 spells CASSSGPGTEAFF. The CDR3 DNA sequence: TGTGCCAGCAGCTCCGGCCCGGGCACTGAAGCTTTCTTT. The whole variable domain, remainder taken from reference TRBV5-1 and TRBJ1-1, is KAGVTQTPRYLIKTRGQQVTLSCSPISGHRSVSWYQQTPGQGLQFLFEYFSETQRNKGNFPGRFSGRQFSNSRSEMNVSTLELGDSALYLCASSSGPGTEAFFGQGTRLTVV.